The 4 T cell receptor beta chains in this list originate from one sample, sequenced in a study of long-term antiretroviral therapy in people with HIV (dated by TCRdb to between 2021 and 2024). The immunoSEQ hsTCRB v3.0 assay was used at survey level resolution to sequence the TRB variable region. TCRdb limited this immuneACCESS table to in-frame rearrangements with V and J called. A share of clones is missing; checked studies link under half to unresolved V genes, and the rest is unexplained. The sample table shows some 43,000 clones, and approximately 89% are seen once. The ten largest account for approximately 5.4% of the sample. The sample consisted of unsorted PBMCs, taken 0.1 years before starting antiretroviral therapy. These receptor sequences come from a woman in her forties or fifties with HIV.

CDR3 in DNA: TGTGCCTGGAGTGTAAGGCAGGGCGGCAATCAGCCCCAGCATTTT. This sequence encodes CAWSVRQGGNQPQHF. The chain links TRBV30 to TRBJ1-5; D is possibly TRBD1 (5 bases). Germline CDR1 reads GTSNPN; CDR2 reads SVGIG (reference sequence). This CDR3 region has 15 residues. V was shortened by 0 bases and J by 2 bases, with 11 bases between the two germline ends.

The chain recombines TRBV11-3 with TRBJ1-1; possible D gene TRBD1, 5 bases. Germline V gene lookup returns CDR1 SGHNT and CDR2 YENEEA. The V end was cut by 2 bases, the J end by 4 bases, with 14 bases between. This CDR3 is 15 amino acids long. The CDR3 bases are TGTGCCAGCAGCTTACTTGGGACTCGGAGCACTGAAGCTTTCTTT. Its translation is CASSLLGTRSTEAFF.

This chain connects TRBV6-5 to TRBJ2-5; 12 bases align to TRBD2. CDR3 length: 15 residues. Unmatched junction bases numbered 10, after V lost 6 bases and J lost 8 bases. Germline lookup yields CDR1 MNHEY and CDR2 SVGAGI. The CDR3 nucleotides are TGTGCCAGCAGGCCTAGCGGGGGGGCCCGGCGAACCCAGTACTTC. Protein: CASRPSGGARRTQYF.

The rearrangement joins TRBV27 to TRBJ2-3; 12 bases map to TRBD2. Germline-derived CDR1 and CDR2 are MNHEY and SMNVEV (reference sequence). This CDR3 comprises 19 residues. V shed 5 bases, J shed 6 bases, and the junction held 18 bases outside the gene matches. The CDR3 DNA sequence: TGTGCCAGCAGTAAGTTCCCCCAACTAGCGGGGGGAGAATCCGATACGCAGTATTTT. This translates into CASSKFPQLAGGESDTQYF.